These 14 T cell receptor beta chains were sequenced from one sample in a study of shared clonotypes between healthy human individuals. Clones were read by immunoSEQ multiplex PCR, and TCRdb kept only the in-frame ones, dropping some. The sample includes about 2.1 million clones, 93% of them seen just once. Naive CD8 cells, CD45RO-negative and positively selected for CCR7, excluded terminally differentiated effector memory CD45RA+ cells. Sequencing was performed on naive CD8+ T cells from PBMCs. These receptors all come from a young man in good health. Some clones in this sample may be carry-over from other donors' samples.

This chain connects TRBV4-2 to TRBJ2-7; weak D call: TRBD2 (6 bases). The germline V and J ends were trimmed by 4 bases and 0 bases, with 19 bases remaining between them. Germline V gives CDR1 LGHNA, CDR2 YNFKEQ. The CDR3 is 17 amino acids. CDR3 amino acids: CASSPWGGRASSYEQYF. CDR3 nucleotides: TGTGCCAGCAGCCCCTGGGGAGGCAGGGCGAGCTCCTACGAGCAGTACTTC.

V usage is TRBV4-3 and J usage is TRBJ2-1, with D tentatively TRBD1 or TRBD2 (5 bases each). Germline CDR1 is LGHNA and CDR2 is YSLEER. This CDR3 spans 17 amino acids. The V and J ends lost 2 bases and 1 base respectively, with 15 bases between them. CDR3 sequence (DNA): TGCGCCAGCAGCCAAAGTTCCGAGGGACGGTCCTACAATGAGCAGTTCTTC. Amino acids: CASSQSSEGRSYNEQFF.

This chain links TRBV27 with TRBJ2-1, with 7 bases that match TRBD1. V was clipped by 2 bases and J by 4 bases; unmatched bases: 2. The CDR3 extends over 14 amino acids. Germline values: CDR1 MNHEY, CDR2 SMNVEV (reference sequence). The CDR3 here is CASSLRDRYNEQFF. The CDR3 DNA sequence: TGTGCCAGCAGTTTACGGGACAGATACAATGAGCAGTTCTTC.

The rearrangement uses TRBV11-2 and TRBJ2-7; TRBD2 agrees at 12 bases. The germline CDR1 and CDR2 sequences are SGHAT and FQNNGV. The CDR3 totals 18 residues. V shed 5 bases, J shed 4 bases, and the junction held 15 bases outside the gene matches. DNA for the CDR3: TGTGCCAGCAGCACGGGACAGTGGGGGACTAGCGGGTCGTACGAGCAGTACTTC. Amino acids: CASSTGQWGTSGSYEQYF.

The V call is TRBV27, the J call TRBJ2-1; D is unclear. This CDR3 region has 15 residues. Deletions cut 8 bases from V and 0 bases from J, with 14 bases between. Germline values: CDR1 MNHEY, CDR2 SMNVEV (reference sequence). The CDR3 region is CASGWAGSSYNEQFF. For the CDR3, the DNA is TGTGCCAGCGGGTGGGCAGGCAGCTCCTACAATGAGCAGTTCTTC.

The chain recombines TRBV19 with TRBJ2-7; a possible D gene is TRBD1 (5 bases). The V gene's germline CDR1 is LNHDA and CDR2 SQIVND (reference sequence). V was trimmed by 5 bases and J by 5 bases, leaving 19 bases between them. The CDR3 has 15 amino acids. Here the CDR3 DNA reads TGTGCCAGTAGTCCTAGGACAAGGGGCTTCAACGAGCAGTACTTC. This translates into CASSPRTRGFNEQYF.

The chain recombines TRBV28 with TRBJ1-1; D gene ambiguous. Germline CDR1 reads MDHEN; CDR2 reads SYDVKM. V shed 6 bases and J shed 1 base, with 12 bases lying between them. This CDR3 has 14 amino acids. The CDR3, as DNA: TGTGCCAGCAGCCCCCCCGGTTGGAACACTGAAGCTTTCTTT. Residues: CASSPPGWNTEAFF.

The rearrangement joins TRBV27 to TRBJ2-7; TRBD1 or TRBD2 may be the D gene (5 bases each). V lost 4 bases, J lost 2 bases, and 18 bases lay in between. The CDR3 runs 16 residues. The germline V gene has CDR1 MNHEY and CDR2 SMNVEV (reference sequence). This chain's CDR3 is CASSSSSGTKAYEQYF. CDR3 DNA sequence: TGTGCCAGCAGTTCGTCATCCGGGACCAAGGCCTACGAGCAGTACTTC.

In this sample, this clone turned up once. This chain joins TRBV7-9 and TRBJ1-2; no clear D gene. CDR3 size: 13 residues. V lost 4 bases and J 7 bases, leaving 13 bases between the germline ends. The germline V gene encodes CDR1 SEHNR and CDR2 FQNEAQ (reference sequence). This CDR3 is CASSSSGFVGYTF. As DNA, the CDR3 is TGTGCCAGCAGCTCCAGTGGTTTCGTTGGCTACACCTTC.

The chain links TRBV5-1 to TRBJ1-2; perhaps TRBD1 as D (6 bases). Trimming removed 0 bases from V and 8 bases from J, with 11 bases in between. Germline V gene data show CDR1 as SGHRS and CDR2 as YFSETQ. CDR3 length equals 13 residues. The DNA of the CDR3 is TGCGCCAGCAGCTTGGGACAGGATCAGGGCTACACCTTC. Residues: CASSLGQDQGYTF.

The chain uses TRBV7-2 and TRBJ2-5; no firm D call. Per germline, CDR1 SGHTA and CDR2 FQGNSA. V was trimmed by 8 bases and J by 5 bases, leaving 24 bases between them. The CDR3 consists of 16 residues. In DNA form, the CDR3 reads TGTGCCAGCCGAAAACTATCCGGGCCCACCGGGGAGACCCAGTACTTC. Encoded protein: CASRKLSGPTGETQYF.

This chain uses TRBV7-9 with TRBJ1-1, with D uncertain. Germline V gives CDR1 SEHNR, CDR2 FQNEAQ (reference sequence). Trimming shortened V by 8 bases and J by 4 bases, and 5 bases separated the two germline ends. This CDR3 spans 10 amino acids. Here the CDR3 reads CASEGTEAFF. The DNA for the CDR3 is TGTGCCAGCGAGGGCACTGAAGCTTTCTTT.

This chain uses TRBV15 with TRBJ1-5; a weak D match, TRBD1 (5 bases). The CDR3 loop spans 14 amino acids. The V gene's germline CDR1 is LNHNV and CDR2 YYDKDF (reference sequence). V lost 7 bases and J 1 base, leaving 11 bases between the germline ends. CDR3 bases: TGTGCCACCACAAGCGAGGGGAGCAATCAGCCCCAGCATTTT. It is translated as CATTSEGSNQPQHF.

About this clone itself: Other DNA sequences of this sample code for an identical CDR3. The J gene is TRBJ2-2, the V gene TRBV27; D perhaps matches TRBD2 (5 bases). The CDR3 totals 11 residues. CDR1 and CDR2 from the germline V gene are MNHEY and SMNVEV (reference sequence). V shed 5 bases and J shed 7 bases, with 5 bases lying between them. The CDR3 DNA follows: TGTGCCAGCAGTACTAGCGGGGAGCTGTTTTTT. This sequence encodes CASSTSGELFF.